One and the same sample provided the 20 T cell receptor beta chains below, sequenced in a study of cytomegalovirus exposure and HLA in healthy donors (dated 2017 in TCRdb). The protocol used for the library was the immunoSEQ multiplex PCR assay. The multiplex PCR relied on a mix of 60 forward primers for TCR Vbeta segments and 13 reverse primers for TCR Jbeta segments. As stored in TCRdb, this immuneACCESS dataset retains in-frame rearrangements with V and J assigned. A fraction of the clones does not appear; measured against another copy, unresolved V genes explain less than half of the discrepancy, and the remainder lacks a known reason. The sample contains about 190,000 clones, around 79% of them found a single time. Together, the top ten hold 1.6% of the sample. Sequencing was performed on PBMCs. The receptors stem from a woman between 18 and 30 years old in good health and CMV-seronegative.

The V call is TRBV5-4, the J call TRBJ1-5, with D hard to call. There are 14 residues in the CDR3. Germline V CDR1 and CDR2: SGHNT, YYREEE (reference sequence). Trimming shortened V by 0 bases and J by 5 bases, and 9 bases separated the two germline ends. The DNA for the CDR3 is TGTGCCAGCAGCTTGGTGGGCTCCGATCAGCCCCAGCATTTT. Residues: CASSLVGSDQPQHF.

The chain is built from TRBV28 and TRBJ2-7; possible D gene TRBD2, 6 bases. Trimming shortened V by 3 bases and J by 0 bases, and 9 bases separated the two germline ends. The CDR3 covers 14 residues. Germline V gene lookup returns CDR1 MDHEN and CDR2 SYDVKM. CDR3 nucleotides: TGTGCCAGCAGTTTCCACGGGGGCTCCTACGAGCAGTACTTC. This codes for CASSFHGGSYEQYF.

The CDR3 bases are TGCGCCAGCAGCCACAGAAGCGGACAGACTAGCACAGATACGCAGTATTTT. It is translated as CASSHRSGQTSTDTQYF. The V call is TRBV4-1, the J call TRBJ2-3; D may be TRBD1 (6 bases). CDR1 is MGHRA, CDR2 YSYEKL, per germline. V lost 3 bases and J 0 bases, leaving 16 bases between the germline ends. This CDR3 has 17 residues.

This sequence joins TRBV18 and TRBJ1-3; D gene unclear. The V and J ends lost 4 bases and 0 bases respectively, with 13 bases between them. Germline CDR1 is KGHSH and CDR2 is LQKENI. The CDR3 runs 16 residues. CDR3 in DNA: TGTGCCAGCTCACTTTCCGCAGGCGACTCTGGAAACACCATATATTTT. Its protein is CASSLSAGDSGNTIYF. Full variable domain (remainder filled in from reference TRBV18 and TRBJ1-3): NAGVMQNPRHLVRRRGQEARLRCSPMKGHSHVYWYRQLPEEGLKFMVYLQKENIIDESGMPKERFSAEFPKEGPSILRIQQVVRGDSAAYFCASSLSAGDSGNTIYFGEGSWLTVV.

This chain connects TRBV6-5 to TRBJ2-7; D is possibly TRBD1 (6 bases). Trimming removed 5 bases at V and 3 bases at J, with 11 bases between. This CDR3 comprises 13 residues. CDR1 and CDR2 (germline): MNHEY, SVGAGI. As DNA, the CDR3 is TGTGCCAGCAGTAACGGACAGCTCTACGAGCAGTACTTC. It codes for CASSNGQLYEQYF.

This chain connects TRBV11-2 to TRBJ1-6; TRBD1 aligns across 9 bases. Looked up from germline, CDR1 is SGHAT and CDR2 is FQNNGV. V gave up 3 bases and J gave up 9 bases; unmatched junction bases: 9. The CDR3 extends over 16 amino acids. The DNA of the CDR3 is TGTGCCAGCAGCTTGAATCCGGGACAGGGAGGTTCACCCCTCCACTTT. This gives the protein CASSLNPGQGGSPLHF.

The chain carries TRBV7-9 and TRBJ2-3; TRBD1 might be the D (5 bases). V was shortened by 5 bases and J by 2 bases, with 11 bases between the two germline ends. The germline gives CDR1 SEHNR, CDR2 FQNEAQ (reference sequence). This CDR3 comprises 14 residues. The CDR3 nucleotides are TGTGCCAGCAGCCCCCGACAGTCCACAGATACGCAGTATTTT. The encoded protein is CASSPRQSTDTQYF.

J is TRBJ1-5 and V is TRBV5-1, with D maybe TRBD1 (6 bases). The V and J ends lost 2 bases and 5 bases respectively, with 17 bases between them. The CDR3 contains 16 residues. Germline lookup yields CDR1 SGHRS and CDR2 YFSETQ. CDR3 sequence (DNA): TGCGCCAGCAGCTTAGGGACCGGGACAACTGATCAGCCCCAGCATTTT. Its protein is CASSLGTGTTDQPQHF. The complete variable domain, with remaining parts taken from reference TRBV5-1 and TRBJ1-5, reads KAGVTQTPRYLIKTRGQQVTLSCSPISGHRSVSWYQQTPGQGLQFLFEYFSETQRNKGNFPGRFSGRQFSNSRSEMNVSTLELGDSALYLCASSLGTGTTDQPQHFGDGTRLSIL.

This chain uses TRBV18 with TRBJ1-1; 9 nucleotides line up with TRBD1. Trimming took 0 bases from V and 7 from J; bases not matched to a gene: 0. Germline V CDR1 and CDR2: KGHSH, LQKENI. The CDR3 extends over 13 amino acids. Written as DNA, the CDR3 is TGTGCCAGCTCACCACCGGGACAGGGTGAAGCTTTCTTT. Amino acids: CASSPPGQGEAFF.

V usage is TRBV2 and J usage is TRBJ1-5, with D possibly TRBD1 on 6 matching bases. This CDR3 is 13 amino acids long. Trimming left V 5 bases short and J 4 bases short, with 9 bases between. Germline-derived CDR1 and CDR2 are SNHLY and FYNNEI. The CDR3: CASSSGHNQPQHF. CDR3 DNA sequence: TGTGCCAGCAGTTCGGGACATAATCAGCCCCAGCATTTT. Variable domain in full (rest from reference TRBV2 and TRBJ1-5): EPEVTQTPSHQVTQMGQEVILRCVPISNHLYFYWYRQILGQKVEFLVSFYNNEISEKSEIFDDQFSVERPDGSNFTLKIRSTKLEDSAMYFCASSSGHNQPQHFGDGTRLSIL.

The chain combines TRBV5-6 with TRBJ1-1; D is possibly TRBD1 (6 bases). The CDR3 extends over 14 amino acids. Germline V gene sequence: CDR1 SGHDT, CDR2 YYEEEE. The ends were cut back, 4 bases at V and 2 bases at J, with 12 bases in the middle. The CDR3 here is CASSLWTANTEAFF. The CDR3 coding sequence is TGTGCCAGCAGCCTCTGGACAGCTAACACTGAAGCTTTCTTT.

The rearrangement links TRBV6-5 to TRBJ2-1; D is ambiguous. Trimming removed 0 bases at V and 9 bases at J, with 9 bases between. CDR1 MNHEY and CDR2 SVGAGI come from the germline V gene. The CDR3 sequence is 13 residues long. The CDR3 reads CASSYSSRSEQFF. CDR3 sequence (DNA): TGTGCCAGCAGTTACTCCTCACGCAGTGAGCAGTTCTTC.

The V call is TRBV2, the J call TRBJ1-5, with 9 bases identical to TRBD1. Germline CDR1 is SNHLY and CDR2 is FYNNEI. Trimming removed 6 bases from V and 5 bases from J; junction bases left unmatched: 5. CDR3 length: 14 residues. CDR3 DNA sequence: TGTGCCAGCAGCTCACAGGGGGCCTATCAGCCCCAGCATTTT. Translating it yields CASSSQGAYQPQHF. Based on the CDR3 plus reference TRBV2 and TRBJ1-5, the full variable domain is EPEVTQTPSHQVTQMGQEVILRCVPISNHLYFYWYRQILGQKVEFLVSFYNNEISEKSEIFDDQFSVERPDGSNFTLKIRSTKLEDSAMYFCASSSQGAYQPQHFGDGTRLSIL.

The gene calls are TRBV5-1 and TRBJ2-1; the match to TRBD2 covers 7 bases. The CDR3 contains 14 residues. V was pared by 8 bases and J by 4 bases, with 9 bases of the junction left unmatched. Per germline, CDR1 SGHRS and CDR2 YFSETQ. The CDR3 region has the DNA TGCGCCAGTAATGGCGGGAGCCTTTACAATGAGCAGTTCTTC. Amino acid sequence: CASNGGSLYNEQFF.

The CDR3 bases are TGTGCCAGTAGTCAGACCTCCACAGGGGAAGGGACTGAAGCTTTCTTT. The encoded protein is CASSQTSTGEGTEAFF. This chain joins TRBV19 and TRBJ1-1; TRBD1 matches at 7 bases. Unmatched junction bases numbered 14, after V lost 5 bases and J lost 5 bases. The CDR3 has 16 amino acids. Per germline, CDR1 LNHDA and CDR2 SQIVND (reference sequence).

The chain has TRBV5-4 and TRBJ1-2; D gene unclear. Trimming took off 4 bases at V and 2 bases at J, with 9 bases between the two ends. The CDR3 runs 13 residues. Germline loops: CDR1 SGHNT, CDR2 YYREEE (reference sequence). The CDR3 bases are TGTGCCAGCAGCGAAGACGGGAACTATGGCTACACCTTC. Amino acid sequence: CASSEDGNYGYTF.

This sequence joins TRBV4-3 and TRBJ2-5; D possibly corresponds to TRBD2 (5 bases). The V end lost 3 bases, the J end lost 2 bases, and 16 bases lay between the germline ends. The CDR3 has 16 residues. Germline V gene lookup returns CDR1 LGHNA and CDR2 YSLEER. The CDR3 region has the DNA TGCGCCAGCAGCCATTCCCTGGAGGCGGATCAAGAGACCCAGTACTTC. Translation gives CASSHSLEADQETQYF.

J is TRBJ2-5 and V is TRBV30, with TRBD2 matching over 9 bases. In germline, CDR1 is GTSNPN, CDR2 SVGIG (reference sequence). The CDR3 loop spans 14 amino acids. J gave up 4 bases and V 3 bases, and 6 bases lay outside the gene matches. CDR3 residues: CAWRAISGRETQYF. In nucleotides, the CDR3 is TGTGCCTGGAGGGCAATTAGCGGGAGAGAGACCCAGTACTTC.

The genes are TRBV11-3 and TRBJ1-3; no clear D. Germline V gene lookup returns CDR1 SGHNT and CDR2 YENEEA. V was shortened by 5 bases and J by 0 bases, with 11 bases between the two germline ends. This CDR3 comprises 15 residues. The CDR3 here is CASSRTGSSGNTIYF. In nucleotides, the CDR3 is TGTGCCAGCAGCCGGACGGGAAGCTCTGGAAACACCATATATTTT.

In nucleotides, the CDR3 is TGCGCCAGCAGCTTCGGACTAGCGGGGGGGACGAGCACAGATACGCAGTATTTT. As protein: CASSFGLAGGTSTDTQYF. The chain uses TRBV5-1 and TRBJ2-3, with 15 positions matching TRBD2. The CDR3 extends over 18 amino acids. Germline V gene lookup returns CDR1 SGHRS and CDR2 YFSETQ. Trimming cost V 2 bases and J 0 bases; bases outside gene matches: 4. The entire variable domain, with the rest obtained from reference TRBV5-1 and TRBJ2-3, is as follows: KAGVTQTPRYLIKTRGQQVTLSCSPISGHRSVSWYQQTPGQGLQFLFEYFSETQRNKGNFPGRFSGRQFSNSRSEMNVSTLELGDSALYLCASSFGLAGGTSTDTQYFGPGTRLTVL.